The present entry profiles one T cell receptor (delta chain) with its context. This probably arose from a read error, given a far larger clone one base away. This sample is part of a study of gamma-delta T cells after stem cell transplantation. TCRdb fed the RT-PCR reads to CATT. The sample shows about 1,600 delta-chain clones, roughly 45% of them seen only once. Sequenced sample: gamma-delta T cells. The TCR comes from a human donor. It is not recorded whose cells these are; they may come from a transplant donor.

CDR3 DNA: TGTGCCTCTGTCTACCCTCCTAAACCGGACTGGGGGACCGTGTACACCGATAAACTCATCTTT. As protein: CASVYPPKPDWGTVYTDKLIF. This sequence joins TRDV3 and TRDJ1, with 9 nucleotides matching TRDD3. Germline CDR1 and CDR2: TVYSNPD and GDNSRS (reference sequence). This CDR3 comprises 21 residues. Trimming at V came to 4 bases and at J to 0 bases, leaving 27 bases not matched to a gene.